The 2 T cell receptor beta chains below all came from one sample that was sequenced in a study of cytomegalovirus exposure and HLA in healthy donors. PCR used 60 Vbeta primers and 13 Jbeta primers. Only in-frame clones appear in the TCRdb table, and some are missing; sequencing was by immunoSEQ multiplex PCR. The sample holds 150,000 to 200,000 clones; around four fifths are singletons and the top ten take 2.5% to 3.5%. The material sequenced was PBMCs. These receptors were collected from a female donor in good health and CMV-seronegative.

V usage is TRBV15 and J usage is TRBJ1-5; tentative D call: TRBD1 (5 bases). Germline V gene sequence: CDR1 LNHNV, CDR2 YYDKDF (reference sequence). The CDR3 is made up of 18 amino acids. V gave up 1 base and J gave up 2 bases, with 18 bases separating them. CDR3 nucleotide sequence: TGTGCCACCAGCAGAGGGGGACTTCCCGGTGAGGGCAATCAGCCCCAGCATTTT. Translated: CATSRGGLPGEGNQPQHF.

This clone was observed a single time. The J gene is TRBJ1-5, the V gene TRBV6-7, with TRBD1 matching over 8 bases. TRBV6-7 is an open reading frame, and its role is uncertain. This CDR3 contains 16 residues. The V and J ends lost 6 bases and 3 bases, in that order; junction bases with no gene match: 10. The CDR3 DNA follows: TGTGCCAGCAGCTCGACAGGGGCCCCCTCCAATCAGCCCCAGCATTTT. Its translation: CASSSTGAPSNQPQHF.